This T cell receptor (beta chain) is from a study of yellow fever vaccine responses in identical twins. One entry per CDR3 protein results from TCRdb running MiXCR on the RT-PCR reads. The repertoire includes 2,000 to 2,500 distinct CDR3 sequences, over 75% of them detected once, and less than 3.5% sits in the top ten. This clonotype has a handful of counts. Trimming stripped 1 base from V and 4 bases from J, with 12 bases between. This CDR3 is built from 15 residues. Germline CDR1 and CDR2: SGHTA and FQGTGA. Sequencing was performed on T cells from blood (PBMCs), unsorted or a sorted subset (not recorded which), taken before or after yellow fever vaccination (not recorded which). The V and J genes are TRBV7-3 and TRBJ2-3; D is possibly TRBD2 (6 bases). This receptor was identified in a woman aged 18 to 35 who received the yellow fever vaccine. CDR3 in amino acids: CASSLRLEGADTQYF. The CDR3 nucleotides read TGTGCCAGCAGCTTAAGACTAGAGGGCGCAGATACGCAGTATTTT.